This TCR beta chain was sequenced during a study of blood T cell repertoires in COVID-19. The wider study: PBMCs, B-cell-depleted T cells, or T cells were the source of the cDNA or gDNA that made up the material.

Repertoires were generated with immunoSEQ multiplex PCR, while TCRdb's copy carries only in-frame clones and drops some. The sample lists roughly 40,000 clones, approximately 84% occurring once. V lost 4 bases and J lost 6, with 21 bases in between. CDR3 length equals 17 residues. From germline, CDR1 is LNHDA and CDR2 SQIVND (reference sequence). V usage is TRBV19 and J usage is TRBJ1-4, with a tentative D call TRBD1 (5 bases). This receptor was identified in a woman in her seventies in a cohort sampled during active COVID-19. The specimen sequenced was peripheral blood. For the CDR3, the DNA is TGTGCCAGTAGTACCCCTGGGCAGGCGGGGGTTTATGAAAAACTGTTTTTT. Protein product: CASSTPGQAGVYEKLFF.